The 20 T cell receptor beta chains in this list originate from one sample, sequenced in a study of blood T cells in healthy people across ages. A sample-barcoded 5' primer and a J-beta primer mix were used in a second PCR of about 7 to 12 cycles. Each CDR3 protein gets one entry after TCRdb re-called the 5' RACE reads with MiXCR. Among roughly 1.4 million distinct CDR3 sequences listed, 45% to 70% were seen once. The material sequenced was blood. These receptors originate from a young man in good health.

The chain combines TRBV24-1 with TRBJ2-1; 11 nucleotides agree with TRBD2. In germline, CDR1 is KGHDR, CDR2 SFDVKD. V was pared by 9 bases and J by 0 bases, with 3 bases of the junction left unmatched. The CDR3 consists of 15 residues. CDR3 sequence: CATGLAGLSYNEQFF. CDR3 DNA: TGTGCCACCGGACTAGCGGGTCTCTCCTACAATGAGCAGTTCTTC.

The rearrangement links TRBV4-1 to TRBJ2-7; D not resolved. This CDR3 contains 16 residues. The germline V and J ends were trimmed by 0 bases and 4 bases, with 16 bases remaining between them. Germline CDR1 reads MGHRA; CDR2 reads YSYEKL. The DNA of the CDR3 is TGCGCCAGCAGCCAAGATCCACTAAGCGTAAGTTACGAGCAGTACTTC. This codes for CASSQDPLSVSYEQYF.

The chain employs TRBV12-3 or TRBV12-4 and TRBJ1-6; D is unclear. The V and J ends lost 5 bases and 15 bases respectively, with 11 bases between them. This CDR3 contains 11 residues. Here the CDR3 DNA reads TGTGCCAGCAGTCCTGGCGTGTTCCTCCACTTT. Translation gives CASSPGVFLHF.

This rearrangement joins TRBV5-6 to TRBJ1-1, with 7 bases aligning to TRBD1. The CDR3 runs 15 residues. V trimming: 4 bases; J trimming: 3 bases; junction bases outside the gene matches: 9. The germline gives CDR1 SGHDT, CDR2 YYEEEE. CDR3 sequence (DNA): TGTGCCAGCAGCGGCCAGACAGGGCTTGACACTGAAGCTTTCTTT. It encodes CASSGQTGLDTEAFF. The whole variable domain, filled in from reference TRBV5-6 and TRBJ1-1, reads DAGVTQSPTHLIKTRGQQVTLRCSPKSGHDTVSWYQQALGQGPQFIFQYYEEEERQRGNFPDRFSGHQFPNYSSELNVNALLLGDSALYLCASSGQTGLDTEAFFGQGTRLTVV.

The chain is built from TRBV6-6 and TRBJ2-7, with TRBD1 as a possible D gene (5 bases). The CDR3 runs 12 residues. Germline lookup yields CDR1 MNHNY and CDR2 SVGAGI (reference sequence). V was shortened by 5 bases and J by 6 bases, with 11 bases between the two germline ends. CDR3 nucleotides: TGTGCCAGCAGTCACACAGGTAGCGAGCAGTACTTC. Protein: CASSHTGSEQYF.

The gene calls are TRBV28 and TRBJ1-5, with no clear D. The CDR3 is 12 amino acids. V gave up 7 bases and J gave up 7 bases, with 11 bases separating them. Germline CDR1 reads MDHEN; CDR2 reads SYDVKM. CDR3 region: CASTRSGQPQHF. The CDR3 nucleotides are TGTGCCAGCACCCGGTCAGGCCAGCCCCAGCATTTT.

The chain couples TRBV12-3 or TRBV12-4 to TRBJ2-4, with 7 bases fitting TRBD1. The DNA end is more similar to TRBJ2-7, so the J call may be wrong. The CDR3 consists of 15 residues. The CDR3 region has the DNA TGTGCCAGCGTACCTTCGACAGGGAATCTGTACGAGCAGTACTTC. Protein: CASVPSTGNLYEQYF.

The chain employs TRBV7-2 and TRBJ1-6; no clear D. This CDR3 spans 16 amino acids. V was clipped by 3 bases and J by 2 bases, with 11 bases between them. Germline CDR1 is SGHTA and CDR2 is FQGNSA. The CDR3 nucleotides read TGTGCCAGCAGCTTCGGGGATTCAACCTATAATTCACCCCTCCACTTT. This codes for CASSFGDSTYNSPLHF.

This chain links TRBV6-4 with TRBJ2-3; D is perhaps TRBD1 (5 bases). Trimming shortened V by 3 bases and J by 1 base, and 11 bases separated the two germline ends. The CDR3 runs 15 residues. Germline CDR1 is MRHNA and CDR2 is SNTAGT. The CDR3 loop reads CASSEVGAGTDTQYF. The CDR3 DNA is TGTGCCAGCAGTGAGGTTGGGGCCGGCACAGATACGCAGTATTTT.

The chain joins TRBV7-2 to TRBJ2-5; TRBD2 matches at 7 bases. Germline V gene lookup returns CDR1 SGHTA and CDR2 FQGNSA. The junction had 7 bases not matched to a gene; V was cut back by 4 bases and J by 2 bases. The CDR3 runs 15 residues. DNA for the CDR3: TGTGCCAGCAGCTCAGACGGGACTAAGCAAGAGACCCAGTACTTC. Translation gives CASSSDGTKQETQYF.

This clonotype was counted a single time. The gene calls are TRBV14 and TRBJ2-4; 10 bases map to TRBD1. The CDR3 totals 15 residues. V was pared by 4 bases and J by 6 bases, with 6 bases of the junction left unmatched. The germline V gene encodes CDR1 SGHDN and CDR2 FVKESK. The CDR3 loop is CASSPPGTGVNIQYF. CDR3 sequence (DNA): TGTGCCAGCAGCCCCCCCGGGACAGGGGTAAACATTCAGTACTTC.

The J gene is TRBJ2-7, the V gene TRBV6-2 or TRBV6-3, with D unresolved. Deletions cut 7 bases from V and 6 bases from J, with 16 bases between. The germline gives CDR1 MNHEY, CDR2 SVGEGT. This CDR3 contains 13 residues. CDR3 sequence (DNA): TGTGCCAGCACCCTACGCCCTCTCAGCGAGCAGTACTTC. Protein product: CASTLRPLSEQYF.

The V gene is TRBV7-6, the J gene TRBJ2-3; TRBD2 matches at 10 bases. The V gene end was trimmed by 1 base and the J gene end by 4 bases; junction bases not matched to a gene: 8. The CDR3 is made up of 17 amino acids. CDR1 is SGHVS, CDR2 FNYEAQ, per germline. CDR3 in DNA: TGTGCCAGCAGCTTAGATGCTAGCGGGAGAATCTCAGATACGCAGTATTTT. It yields the protein CASSLDASGRISDTQYF.

This clonotype was counted between two and nine times. V gene TRBV20-1 combines with J gene TRBJ2-7, with 7 bases lining up with TRBD1. V dropped 6 bases and J dropped 3; count of bases not matched to a gene: 8. Germline assignment: CDR1 DFQATT and CDR2 SNEGSKA (reference sequence). There are 13 residues in the CDR3. CDR3 sequence: CSAVGQANYEQYF. CDR3 in DNA: TGCAGTGCCGTCGGACAGGCGAACTACGAGCAGTACTTC.

This clonotype showed up just a few times. The chain carries TRBV29-1 and TRBJ1-4, with D possibly matching TRBD1 (5 bases). The V end was cut by 6 bases, the J end by 2 bases, with 16 bases between. CDR1 and CDR2 (germline): SQVTM, ANQGSEA. There are 15 residues in the CDR3. The CDR3 DNA reads as TGCAGCGTAGGCCAGGGAACCACGACTAATGAAAAACTGTTTTTT. It codes for CSVGQGTTTNEKLFF.

V usage is TRBV4-1 and J usage is TRBJ2-7, with D tentatively TRBD1 (6 bases). Germline-derived CDR1 and CDR2 are MGHRA and YSYEKL. The CDR3 sequence is 17 residues long. Trimming stripped 0 bases from V and 3 bases from J, with 18 bases between. The CDR3 DNA reads as TGCGCCAGCAGCCAAGATCGTAGCACAGGGAAATTCTACGAGCAGTACTTC. It translates to CASSQDRSTGKFYEQYF.

V and J are TRBV11-2 and TRBJ1-4; D might be TRBD1 (5 bases). Trimming removed 8 bases from V and 3 bases from J, with 16 bases in between. The CDR3 loop spans 15 amino acids. The germline gives CDR1 SGHAT, CDR2 FQNNGV. The chain's CDR3 is CASGIRGLANEKLFF. In nucleotides, the CDR3 is TGTGCCAGCGGAATCCGGGGCTTAGCTAATGAAAAACTGTTTTTT.

The V call is TRBV6-5, the J call TRBJ2-4; TRBD2 is a possible D gene (5 bases). The CDR3 runs 17 residues. The V end was cut by 0 bases, the J end by 1 base, with 13 bases between. The V gene's germline CDR1 is MNHEY and CDR2 SVGAGI. This CDR3 is CASSYSRWEWAKNIQYF. CDR3 bases: TGTGCCAGCAGTTACTCGAGGTGGGAGTGGGCCAAAAACATTCAGTACTTC.

V and J are TRBV9 and TRBJ1-2; tentative D call: TRBD1 (5 bases). V dropped 3 bases and J dropped 4 bases, with 13 bases sitting between them. This CDR3 spans 14 amino acids. Germline lookup yields CDR1 SGDLS and CDR2 YYNGEE. CDR3 region: CASSDGDGTYGYTF. The CDR3 DNA is TGTGCCAGCAGCGATGGGGACGGAACCTATGGCTACACCTTC.

The sample holds one count of this clonotype. The chain carries TRBV27 and TRBJ1-6; D uncertain. This CDR3 has 16 residues. Germline V gene lookup returns CDR1 MNHEY and CDR2 SMNVEV (reference sequence). Trimming stripped 0 bases from V and 2 bases from J, with 8 bases between. As DNA, the CDR3 is TGTGCCAGCAGTTTATCCGGGGTCCCCTATAATTCACCCCTCCACTTT. Amino acids: CASSLSGVPYNSPLHF.